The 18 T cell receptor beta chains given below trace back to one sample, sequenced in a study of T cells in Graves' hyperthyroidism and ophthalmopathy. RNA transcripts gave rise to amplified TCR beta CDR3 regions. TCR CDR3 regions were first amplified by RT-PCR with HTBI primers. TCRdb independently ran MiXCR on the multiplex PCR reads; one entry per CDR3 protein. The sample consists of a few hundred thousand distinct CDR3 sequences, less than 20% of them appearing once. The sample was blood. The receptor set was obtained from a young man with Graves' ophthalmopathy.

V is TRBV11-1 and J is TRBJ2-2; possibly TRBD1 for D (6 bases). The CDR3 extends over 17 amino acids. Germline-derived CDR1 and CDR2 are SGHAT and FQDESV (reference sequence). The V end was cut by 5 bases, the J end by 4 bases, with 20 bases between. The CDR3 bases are TGTGCCAGCAGCACCATCGAGGGGGTATATGGCACCGGGGAGCTGTTTTTT. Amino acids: CASSTIEGVYGTGELFF.

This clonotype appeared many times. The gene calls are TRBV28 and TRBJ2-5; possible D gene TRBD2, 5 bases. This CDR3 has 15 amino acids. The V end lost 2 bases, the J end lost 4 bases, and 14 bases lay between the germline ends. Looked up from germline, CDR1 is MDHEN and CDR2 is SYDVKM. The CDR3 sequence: CASSLGALGRETQYF. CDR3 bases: TGTGCCAGCAGTTTAGGCGCCCTGGGGAGAGAGACCCAGTACTTC.

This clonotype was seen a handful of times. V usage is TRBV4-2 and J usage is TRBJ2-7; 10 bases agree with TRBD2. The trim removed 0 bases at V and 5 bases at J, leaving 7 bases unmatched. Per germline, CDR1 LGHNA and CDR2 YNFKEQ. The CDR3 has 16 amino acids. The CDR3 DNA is TGTGCCAGCAGCCAAGATTGGAGCGGGGGGGCCCACGAGCAGTACTTC. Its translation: CASSQDWSGGAHEQYF.

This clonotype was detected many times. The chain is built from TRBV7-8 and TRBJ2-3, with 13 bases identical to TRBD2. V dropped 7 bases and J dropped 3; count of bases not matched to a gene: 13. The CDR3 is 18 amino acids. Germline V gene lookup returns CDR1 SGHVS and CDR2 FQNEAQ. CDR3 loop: CASIPRLAGGVRTDTQYF. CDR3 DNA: TGTGCCAGCATCCCTCGACTAGCGGGGGGAGTGAGAACAGATACGCAGTATTTT.

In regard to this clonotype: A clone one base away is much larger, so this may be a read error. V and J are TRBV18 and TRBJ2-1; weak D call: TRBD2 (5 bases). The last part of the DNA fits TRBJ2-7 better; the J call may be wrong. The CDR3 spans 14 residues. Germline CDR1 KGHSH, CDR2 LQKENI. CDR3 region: CASSPPTIRNEQYF. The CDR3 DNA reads TGTGCCAGCTCACCACCGACTATCAGGAATGAGCAGTACTTC.

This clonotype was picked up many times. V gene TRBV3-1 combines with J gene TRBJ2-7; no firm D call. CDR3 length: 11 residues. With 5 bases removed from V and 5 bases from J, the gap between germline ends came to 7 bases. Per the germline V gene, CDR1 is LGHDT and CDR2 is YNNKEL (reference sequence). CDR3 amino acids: CASSGINEQYF. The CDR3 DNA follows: TGTGCCAGCAGCGGGATTAACGAGCAGTACTTC.

The CDR3 sequence: CASSFGGVGNQPQHF. CDR3 bases: TGTGCCAGCAGCTTTGGGGGGGTCGGCAATCAGCCCCAGCATTTT. The genes are TRBV7-9 and TRBJ1-5; D might be TRBD1 (5 bases). Trimming removed 3 bases at V and 2 bases at J, with 11 bases between. From germline, CDR1 is SEHNR and CDR2 FQNEAQ (reference sequence). The CDR3 consists of 15 residues.

The CDR3, as DNA: TGTGCCATCCGCGACGGGGGGCTGTCTTCGAGCACAGATACGCAGTATTTT. It codes for CAIRDGGLSSSTDTQYF. The chain recombines TRBV10-3 with TRBJ2-3; possibly TRBD2 for D (7 bases). The V and J ends lost 8 bases and 0 bases respectively, with 21 bases between them. This CDR3 has 17 residues. Germline loops: CDR1 ENHRY, CDR2 SYGVKD.

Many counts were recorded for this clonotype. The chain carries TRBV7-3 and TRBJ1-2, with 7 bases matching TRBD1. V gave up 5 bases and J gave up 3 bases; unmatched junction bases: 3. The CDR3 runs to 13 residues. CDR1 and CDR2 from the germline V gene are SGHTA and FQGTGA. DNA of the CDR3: TGTGCCAGCAGCGCCGGACAGGACTATGGCTACACCTTC. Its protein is CASSAGQDYGYTF.

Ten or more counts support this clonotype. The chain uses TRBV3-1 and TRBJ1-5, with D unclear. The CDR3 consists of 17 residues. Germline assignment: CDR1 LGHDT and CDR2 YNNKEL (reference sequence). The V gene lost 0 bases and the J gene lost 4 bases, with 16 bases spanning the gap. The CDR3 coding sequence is TGTGCCAGCAGCCAAGATATAACCGGGATGGGGAATCAGCCCCAGCATTTT. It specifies CASSQDITGMGNQPQHF.

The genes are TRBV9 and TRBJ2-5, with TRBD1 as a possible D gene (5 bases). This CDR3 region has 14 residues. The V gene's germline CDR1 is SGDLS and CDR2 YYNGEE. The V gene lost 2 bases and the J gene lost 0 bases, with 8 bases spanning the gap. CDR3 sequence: CASSVGPYQETQYF. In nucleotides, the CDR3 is TGTGCCAGCAGCGTGGGGCCGTACCAAGAGACCCAGTACTTC.

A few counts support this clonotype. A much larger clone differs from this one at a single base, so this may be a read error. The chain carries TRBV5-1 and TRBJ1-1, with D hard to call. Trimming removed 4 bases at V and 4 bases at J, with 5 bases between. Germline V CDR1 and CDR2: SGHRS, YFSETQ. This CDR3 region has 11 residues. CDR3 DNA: TGCGCCAGCAGCGCCGGCACTGAAGCTTTCTTT. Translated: CASSAGTEAFF.

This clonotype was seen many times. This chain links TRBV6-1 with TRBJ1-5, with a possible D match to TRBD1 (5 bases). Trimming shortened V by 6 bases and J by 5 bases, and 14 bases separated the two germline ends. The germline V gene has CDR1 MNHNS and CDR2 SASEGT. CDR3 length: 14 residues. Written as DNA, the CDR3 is TGTGCCAGCAGCCCCGACAGTACCCATCAGCCCCAGCATTTT. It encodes CASSPDSTHQPQHF.

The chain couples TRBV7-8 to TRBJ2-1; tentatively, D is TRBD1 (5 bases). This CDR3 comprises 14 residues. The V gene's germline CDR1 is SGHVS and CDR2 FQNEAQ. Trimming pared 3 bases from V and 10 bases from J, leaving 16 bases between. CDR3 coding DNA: TGTGCCAGCAGCTTTCGGACACGGATCCAGGAGCAGTTCTTC. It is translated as CASSFRTRIQEQFF.

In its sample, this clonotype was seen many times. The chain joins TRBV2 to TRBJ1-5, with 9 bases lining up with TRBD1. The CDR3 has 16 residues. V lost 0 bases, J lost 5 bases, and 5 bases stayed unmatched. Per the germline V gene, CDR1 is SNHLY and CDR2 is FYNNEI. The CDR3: CASSEAAGTGHQPQHF. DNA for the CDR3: TGTGCCAGCAGTGAAGCGGCAGGGACAGGGCATCAGCCCCAGCATTTT.

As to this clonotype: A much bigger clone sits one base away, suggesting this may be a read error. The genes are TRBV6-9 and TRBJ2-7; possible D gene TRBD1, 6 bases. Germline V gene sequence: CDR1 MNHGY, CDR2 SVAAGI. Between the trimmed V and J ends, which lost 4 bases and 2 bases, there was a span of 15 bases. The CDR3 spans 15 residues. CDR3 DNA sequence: TGTGCCAGCAGTTGCAGGGGCAGGCCCCCCTACGAGCAGTACTTC. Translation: CASSCRGRPPYEQYF.

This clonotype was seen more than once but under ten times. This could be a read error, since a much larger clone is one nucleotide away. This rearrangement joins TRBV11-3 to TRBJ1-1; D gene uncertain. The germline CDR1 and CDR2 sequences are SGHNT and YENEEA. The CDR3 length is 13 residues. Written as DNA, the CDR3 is TGTACCAGCAGCTTGCTCGGGAACACTGAAGCTTTCTTT. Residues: CTSSLLGNTEAFF.

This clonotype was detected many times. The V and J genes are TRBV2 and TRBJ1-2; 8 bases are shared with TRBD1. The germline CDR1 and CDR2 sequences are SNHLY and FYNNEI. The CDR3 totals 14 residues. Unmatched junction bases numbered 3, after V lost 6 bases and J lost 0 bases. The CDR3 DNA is TGTGCCAGCAGAAGGACAGGGACTAACTATGGCTACACCTTC. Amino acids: CASRRTGTNYGYTF.